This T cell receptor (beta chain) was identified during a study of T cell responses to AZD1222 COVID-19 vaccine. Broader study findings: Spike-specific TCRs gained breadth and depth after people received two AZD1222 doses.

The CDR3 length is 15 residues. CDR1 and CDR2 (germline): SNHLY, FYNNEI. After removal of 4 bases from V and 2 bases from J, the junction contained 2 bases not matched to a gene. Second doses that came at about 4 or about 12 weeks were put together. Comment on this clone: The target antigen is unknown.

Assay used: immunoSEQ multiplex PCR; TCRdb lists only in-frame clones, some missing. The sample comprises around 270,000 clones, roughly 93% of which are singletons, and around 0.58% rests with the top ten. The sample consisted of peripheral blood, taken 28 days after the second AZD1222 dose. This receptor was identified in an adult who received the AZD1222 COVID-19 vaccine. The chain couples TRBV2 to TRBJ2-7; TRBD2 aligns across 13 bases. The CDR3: CASSAGLAGTYEQYF. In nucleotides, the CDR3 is TGTGCCAGCAGTGCGGGACTAGCGGGGACCTACGAGCAGTACTTC. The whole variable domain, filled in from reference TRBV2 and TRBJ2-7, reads EPEVTQTPSHQVTQMGQEVILRCVPISNHLYFYWYRQILGQKVEFLVSFYNNEISEKSEIFDDQFSVERPDGSNFTLKIRSTKLEDSAMYFCASSAGLAGTYEQYFGPGTRLTVT.